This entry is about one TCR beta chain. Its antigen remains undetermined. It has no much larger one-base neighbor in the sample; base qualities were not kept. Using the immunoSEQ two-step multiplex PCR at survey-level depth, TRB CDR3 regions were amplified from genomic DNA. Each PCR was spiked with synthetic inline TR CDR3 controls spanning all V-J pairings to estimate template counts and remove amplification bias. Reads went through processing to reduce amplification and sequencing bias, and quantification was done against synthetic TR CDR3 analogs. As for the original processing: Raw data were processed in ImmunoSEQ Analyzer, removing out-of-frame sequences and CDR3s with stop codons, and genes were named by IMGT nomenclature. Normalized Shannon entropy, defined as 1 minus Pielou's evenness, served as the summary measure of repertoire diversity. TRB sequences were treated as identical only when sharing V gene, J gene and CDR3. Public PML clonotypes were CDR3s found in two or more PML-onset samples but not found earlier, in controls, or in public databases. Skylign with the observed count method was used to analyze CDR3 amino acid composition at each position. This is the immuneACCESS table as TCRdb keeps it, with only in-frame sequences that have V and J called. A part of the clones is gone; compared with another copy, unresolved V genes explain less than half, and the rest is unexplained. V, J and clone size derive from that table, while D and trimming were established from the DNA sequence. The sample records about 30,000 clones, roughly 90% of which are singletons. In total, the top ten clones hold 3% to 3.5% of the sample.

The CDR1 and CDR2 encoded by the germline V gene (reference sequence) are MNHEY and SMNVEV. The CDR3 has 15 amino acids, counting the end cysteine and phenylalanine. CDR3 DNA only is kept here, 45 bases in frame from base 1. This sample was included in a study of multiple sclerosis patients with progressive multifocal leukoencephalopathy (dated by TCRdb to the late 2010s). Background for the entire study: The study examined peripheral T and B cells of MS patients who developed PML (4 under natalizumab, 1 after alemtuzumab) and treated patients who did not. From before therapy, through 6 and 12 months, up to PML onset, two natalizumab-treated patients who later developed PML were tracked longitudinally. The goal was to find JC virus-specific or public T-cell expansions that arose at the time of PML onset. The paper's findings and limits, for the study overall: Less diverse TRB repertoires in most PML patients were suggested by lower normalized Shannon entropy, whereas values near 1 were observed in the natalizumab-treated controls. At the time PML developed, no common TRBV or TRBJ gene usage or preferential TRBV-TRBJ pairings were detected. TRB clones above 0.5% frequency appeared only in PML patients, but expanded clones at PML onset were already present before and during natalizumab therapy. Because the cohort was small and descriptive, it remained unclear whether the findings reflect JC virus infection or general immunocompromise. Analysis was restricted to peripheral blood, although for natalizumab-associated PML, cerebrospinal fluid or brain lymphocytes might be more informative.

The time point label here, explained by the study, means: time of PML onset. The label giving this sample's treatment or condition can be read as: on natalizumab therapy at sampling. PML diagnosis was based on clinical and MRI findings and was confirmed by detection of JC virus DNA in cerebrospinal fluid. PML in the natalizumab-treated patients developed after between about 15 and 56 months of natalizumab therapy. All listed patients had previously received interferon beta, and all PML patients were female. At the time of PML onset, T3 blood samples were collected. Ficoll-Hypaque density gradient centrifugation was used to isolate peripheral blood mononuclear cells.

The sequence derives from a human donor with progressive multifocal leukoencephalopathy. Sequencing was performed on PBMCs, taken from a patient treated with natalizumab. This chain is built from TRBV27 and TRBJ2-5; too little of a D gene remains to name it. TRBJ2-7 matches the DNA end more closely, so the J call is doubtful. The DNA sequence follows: TGTGCCAGCAGTTCAGGACCCCCGGTTTCCTACGAGCAGTACTTC. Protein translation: CASSSGPPVSYEQYF.